This T cell receptor (beta chain) came from a study of shared T cell receptors in the human thymus. Sequenced by immunoSEQ multiplex PCR; TCRdb stores in-frame clones only, minus some. The sample holds 500,000 to 850,000 clones, around 87% seen once. In germline, CDR1 is WSHSY, CDR2 SAAADI. With 6 bases removed from V and 3 bases from J, the gap between germline ends came to 12 bases. The CDR3 consists of 13 residues. The sample also formed part of further work on human thymus T cells.

The gene calls are TRBV10-2 and TRBJ2-7, with a tentative D call TRBD1 (5 bases). This TCR derives from a boy in the first two years of life with a congenital heart defect. The sequenced sample consisted of thymocytes. The chain's CDR3 is CASSPGSFYEQYF. CDR3 sequence (DNA): TGCGCCAGCAGCCCAGGGTCATTCTACGAGCAGTACTTC.